This TCR beta chain was profiled in a study of OX40 agonist ivuxolimab in advanced cancers. The method was immunoSEQ multiplex PCR; TCRdb's version includes in-frame clones alone and lacks a portion of them. This sample has about 47,000 clones, with roughly 79% found just once. V was pared by 5 bases and J by 3 bases, with 13 bases between. Germline-derived CDR1 and CDR2 are MNHEY and SMNVEV (reference sequence). The CDR3 extends over 15 amino acids. Sequencing used CD4+ or CD8+ T cells sorted from blood, obtained in a trial of the OX40 agonist ivuxolimab. The chain has TRBV27 and TRBJ2-2; the D gene is possibly TRBD1 (5 bases). The sequence derives from an adult with an advanced solid tumor such as melanoma, head and neck, liver or kidney cancer. This CDR3 reads CASSPPGHYTGELFF. The CDR3, as DNA: TGTGCCAGCAGTCCACCCGGACACTACACCGGGGAGCTGTTTTTT.